Below are 2 T cell receptor beta chains sequenced from a single sample in a study of T cell responses to AZD1222 COVID-19 vaccine. Only in-frame clones appear in the TCRdb table, and some are missing; sequencing was by immunoSEQ multiplex PCR. Here the sample spans 150,000 or so clones, more than 75% being singletons. The source material was peripheral blood, sampled on day 0 of AZD1222 vaccination. The receptors originated from an adult in good health.

The V gene is TRBV2, the J gene TRBJ2-1, with D possibly being TRBD2 (5 bases). CDR1 SNHLY and CDR2 FYNNEI come from the germline V gene. The CDR3 length is 14 residues. Trimming left V 4 bases short and J 8 bases short, with 15 bases between. The CDR3 protein is CASSGTGRIDEQFF. In DNA, the CDR3 is TGTGCCAGCAGTGGGACTGGCCGGATTGATGAGCAGTTCTTC. The whole variable domain, remainder taken from reference TRBV2 and TRBJ2-1, is EPEVTQTPSHQVTQMGQEVILRCVPISNHLYFYWYRQILGQKVEFLVSFYNNEISEKSEIFDDQFSVERPDGSNFTLKIRSTKLEDSAMYFCASSGTGRIDEQFFGPGTRLTVL.

The chain combines TRBV11-2 with TRBJ1-1; a weak D match, TRBD1 (5 bases). In germline, CDR1 is SGHAT, CDR2 FQNNGV. The CDR3 is 15 amino acids. The V and J ends lost 1 base and 0 bases respectively, with 9 bases between them. The CDR3 here is CASSLARGVNTEAFF. As DNA, the CDR3 is TGTGCCAGCAGCTTAGCCCGGGGGGTGAACACTGAAGCTTTCTTT.